These T cell receptor beta chains were read from a single sample in a study of blood T cell repertoires in COVID-19. This table comes from immunoSEQ multiplex PCR, and its TCRdb copy is limited to in-frame clones, with some not included. The sample carries some 110,000 clones, over 60% recorded once. The sequenced sample was peripheral blood. These TCRs come from an elderly man with COVID-19, enrolled during active disease. Both conserved end residues are part of each CDR3. The order of the fields is J gene, V gene, clone size, D gene, CDR3 DNA, CDR3 protein. The D gene is left open where the match is weak. Clone size appears in some rows only: once, few, many, or a class for an expanded clone.

j_call: TRBJ2-7
v_call: TRBV6-2/TRBV6-3
clone_size: NA
d_call: TRBD1
cdr3_nt: TGTGCCAGCAGTTACTTGGGACAGAGCTCCTACGAGCAGTACTTC
cdr3_aa: CASSYLGQSSYEQYF

j_call: TRBJ1-1
v_call: TRBV5-4
clone_size: once
d_call: NA
cdr3_nt: TGTGCCAGCAGTCCGACTTCGGACACTGAAGCTTTCTTT
cdr3_aa: CASSPTSDTEAFF

j_call: TRBJ1-2
v_call: TRBV5-8
clone_size: NA
d_call: TRBD1
cdr3_nt: TGTGCCAGCAGCTTAGGACAGGGGGCTTACGGCTACACCTTC
cdr3_aa: CASSLGQGAYGYTF

j_call: TRBJ1-2
v_call: TRBV9
clone_size: NA
d_call: TRBD1
cdr3_nt: TGTGCCAGCAGCGTAGTTTTGACAGGGTCTAACTATGGCTACACCTTC
cdr3_aa: CASSVVLTGSNYGYTF

j_call: TRBJ1-2
v_call: TRBV7-2
clone_size: NA
d_call: TRBD1
cdr3_nt: TGTGCCAGCAGCCAAGGGACAGGCGGCTATGGCTACACCTTC
cdr3_aa: CASSQGTGGYGYTF

j_call: TRBJ2-3
v_call: TRBV28
clone_size: NA
d_call: TRBD1
cdr3_nt: TGTGCCAGCAGCCCCCCCACAGGGGTCACAGATACGCAGTATTTT
cdr3_aa: CASSPPTGVTDTQYF

j_call: TRBJ2-5
v_call: TRBV4-1
clone_size: NA
d_call: NA
cdr3_nt: TGCGCCAGCAGCCAAGCCTCCTCGGTCGAGCGAGAGACCCAGTACTTC
cdr3_aa: CASSQASSVERETQYF

j_call: TRBJ1-2
v_call: TRBV28
clone_size: NA
d_call: NA
cdr3_nt: TGTGCCAGCAGGCCCAGGGTGGGTGGCTACACCTTC
cdr3_aa: CASRPRVGGYTF

j_call: TRBJ2-3
v_call: TRBV4-2
clone_size: NA
d_call: TRBD2
cdr3_nt: TGTGCCAGCAGCCGCGGACTAGCGGGGGTTCAAGATACGCAGTATTTT
cdr3_aa: CASSRGLAGVQDTQYF

j_call: TRBJ2-7
v_call: TRBV25-1
clone_size: few
d_call: NA
cdr3_nt: TGTGCCAGCAGTGCTCTAACAGCCTACGAGCAGTACTTC
cdr3_aa: CASSALTAYEQYF

j_call: TRBJ2-1
v_call: TRBV2
clone_size: NA
d_call: TRBD2
cdr3_nt: TGTGCCAGCAAGAGAACCGGGACTAGCGGGATAACGAATGAGCAGTTCTTC
cdr3_aa: CASKRTGTSGITNEQFF

j_call: TRBJ2-2
v_call: TRBV7-2
clone_size: NA
d_call: NA
cdr3_nt: TGTGCCAGCAGCTTAGTCGGCACGGGGACCGGGGAGCTGTTTTTT
cdr3_aa: CASSLVGTGTGELFF

j_call: TRBJ1-1
v_call: TRBV7-9
clone_size: NA
d_call: NA
cdr3_nt: TGTGCCAGCAGCTTCCACCCAGACACTGAAGCTTTCTTT
cdr3_aa: CASSFHPDTEAFF

j_call: TRBJ1-4
v_call: TRBV7-9
clone_size: NA
d_call: NA
cdr3_nt: TGTGCCAGCAGCTTACGGGGTCTAACTAATGAAAAACTGTTTTTT
cdr3_aa: CASSLRGLTNEKLFF

j_call: TRBJ1-5
v_call: TRBV7-2
clone_size: NA
d_call: NA
cdr3_nt: TGTGCCAGCAGCCCGGCGGGGGGACAGCCCCAGCATTTT
cdr3_aa: CASSPAGGQPQHF

j_call: TRBJ2-7
v_call: TRBV28
clone_size: once
d_call: TRBD2
cdr3_nt: TGTGCCAGCAGGACAACCGGGACTAGCGGGACCTACGAGCAGTACTTC
cdr3_aa: CASRTTGTSGTYEQYF

j_call: TRBJ2-7
v_call: TRBV6-5
clone_size: NA
d_call: TRBD1
cdr3_nt: TGTGCCAGCAGTTATGGTTCCTATACAGGGGGCTACGAGCAGTACTTC
cdr3_aa: CASSYGSYTGGYEQYF

j_call: TRBJ1-4
v_call: TRBV19
clone_size: NA
d_call: TRBD1
cdr3_nt: TGTGCCAGTAGGGACAGGGGTGGTGAAAAACTGTTTTTT
cdr3_aa: CASRDRGGEKLFF

j_call: TRBJ1-3
v_call: TRBV6-5
clone_size: NA
d_call: NA
cdr3_nt: TGTGCCAGCAGGGCCGGGAATCCAAACACCATATATTTT
cdr3_aa: CASRAGNPNTIYF

j_call: TRBJ2-7
v_call: TRBV29-1
clone_size: NA
d_call: NA
cdr3_nt: TGCAGCGTCATAACAGGGTCGCCCTACGAGCAGTACTTC
cdr3_aa: CSVITGSPYEQYF

j_call: TRBJ2-1
v_call: TRBV2
clone_size: NA
d_call: NA
cdr3_nt: TGTGCCAGCAGTGAAGTAGCGAGAGGGCACGAGTTCTTC
cdr3_aa: CASSEVARGHEFF

j_call: TRBJ2-3
v_call: TRBV18
clone_size: NA
d_call: TRBD2
cdr3_nt: TGTGCCAGCTCACCCCGACTAGCGGGCCCAGGGGATACGCAGTATTTT
cdr3_aa: CASSPRLAGPGDTQYF

j_call: TRBJ1-6
v_call: TRBV28
clone_size: NA
d_call: TRBD1
cdr3_nt: TGTGCCAGCAGTTTGACAGGGGCGGGGAATTCACCCCTCCACTTT
cdr3_aa: CASSLTGAGNSPLHF

j_call: TRBJ2-7
v_call: TRBV7-2
clone_size: NA
d_call: NA
cdr3_nt: TGTGCCAGCAGCTACGACCGGACTACCTCGGAGCAGTACTTC
cdr3_aa: CASSYDRTTSEQYF

j_call: TRBJ2-5
v_call: TRBV28
clone_size: NA
d_call: TRBD2
cdr3_nt: TGTGCCAGCAGTTTCCGGTTTGGGACTAGCGCATCCCAAGAGACCCAGTACTTC
cdr3_aa: CASSFRFGTSASQETQYF

j_call: TRBJ2-7
v_call: TRBV28
clone_size: NA
d_call: NA
cdr3_nt: TGTGCCAGCACCGGAAAGACAGGGAGGTCCTACGAGCAGTACTTC
cdr3_aa: CASTGKTGRSYEQYF

j_call: TRBJ1-4
v_call: TRBV18
clone_size: NA
d_call: TRBD1
cdr3_nt: TGTGCCAGCTCCCCCGGACAGGGAGGAACTAATGAAAAACTGTTTTTT
cdr3_aa: CASSPGQGGTNEKLFF